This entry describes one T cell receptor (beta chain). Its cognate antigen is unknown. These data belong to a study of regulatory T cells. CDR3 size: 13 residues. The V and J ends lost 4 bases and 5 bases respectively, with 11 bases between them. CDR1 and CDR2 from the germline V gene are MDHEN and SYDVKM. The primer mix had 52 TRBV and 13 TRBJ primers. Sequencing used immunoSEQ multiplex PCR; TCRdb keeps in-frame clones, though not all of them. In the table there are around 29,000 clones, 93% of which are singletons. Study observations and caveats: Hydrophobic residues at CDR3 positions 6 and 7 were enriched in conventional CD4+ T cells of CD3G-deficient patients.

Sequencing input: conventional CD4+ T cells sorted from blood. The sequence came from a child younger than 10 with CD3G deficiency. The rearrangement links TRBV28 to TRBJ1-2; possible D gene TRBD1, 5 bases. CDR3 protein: CASSSGRLYGYTF. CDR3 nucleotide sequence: TGTGCCAGCAGTTCGGGACGGCTTTATGGCTACACCTTC.